This T cell receptor (beta chain) derives from a study of T cell changes during pregnancy in multiple sclerosis. The protocol was immunoSEQ multiplex PCR, while the TCRdb copy is restricted to in-frame clones and leaves out a portion. The profile shows tens of thousands of clones, approximately 92% of them singletons. Germline loops: CDR1 MNHEY, CDR2 SMNVEV (reference sequence). Both ends counted, the CDR3 spans 16 residues. To note about this clone: Because the CDR3's place on the DNA is in doubt, the DNA is left out and the CDR3 is given as listed by TCRdb.

The J gene is TRBJ1-5, the V gene TRBV27; TRBD1 is the table's D call, not checked against the DNA. This specimen was CD4+ T cells from peripheral blood mononuclear cells, taken in the second trimester of pregnancy. The clonotype was recovered from a female donor with multiple sclerosis, enrolled in a pregnancy study. The chain's CDR3 is CASSFLAGDSNQPQHF.